The 5 T cell receptor beta chains below all came from one sample that was sequenced in a study of shared clonotypes between healthy human individuals. Assay: immunoSEQ multiplex PCR; the TCRdb copy retains only in-frame clones and omits some. The data show some 2,000,000 clones, with 95% seen just once and 0.1% to 0.15% held by the top ten. The sequencing input was naive CD4+ T cells sorted from blood. Subset indicated: CD45RA+ positively selected. The origin of the receptors is a young man in good health.

The gene calls are TRBV29-1 and TRBJ1-2; D remains unclear. Germline lookup yields CDR1 SQVTM and CDR2 ANQGSEA. The CDR3 consists of 13 residues. The ends were cut back, 5 bases at V and 8 bases at J, with 18 bases in the middle. The chain's CDR3 is CSVQVQVLEGYTF. CDR3 coding DNA: TGCAGCGTTCAAGTCCAGGTACTAGAGGGCTACACCTTC.

This rearrangement joins TRBV7-2 to TRBJ1-2; D gene unclear. The CDR3 extends over 16 amino acids. Trimming took 4 bases from V and 5 from J, leaving 20 bases between them. The germline V gene encodes CDR1 SGHTA and CDR2 FQGNSA. CDR3 sequence: CASSYPWDPGEYGYTF. For the CDR3, the DNA is TGTGCCAGCAGCTACCCTTGGGATCCGGGAGAGTATGGCTACACCTTC. Filled out from reference TRBV7-2 and TRBJ1-2, the complete variable domain reads GAGVSQSPSNKVTEKGKDVELRCDPISGHTALYWYRQSLGQGLEFLIYFQGNSAPDKSGLPSDRFSAERTGGSVSTLTIQRTQQEDSAVYLCASSYPWDPGEYGYTFGSGTRLTVV.

Worth noting for this clone: The sample holds other DNA sequences that translate to the same CDR3. This chain joins TRBV7-2 and TRBJ2-5; D not certain. The germline CDR1 and CDR2 sequences are SGHTA and FQGNSA. Trimming removed 5 bases from V and 5 bases from J, with 6 bases in between. The length of the CDR3 is 11 residues. Here the CDR3 DNA reads TGTGCCAGCAGCAGTACGGAGACCCAGTACTTC. Its protein product is CASSSTETQYF.

The chain employs TRBV4-1 and TRBJ1-2; no definite D call. Trimming pared 0 bases from V and 4 bases from J, leaving 6 bases between. From germline, CDR1 is MGHRA and CDR2 YSYEKL. The CDR3 length is 13 residues. In nucleotides, the CDR3 is TGCGCCAGCAGCCAAGACATATCCTATGGCTACACCTTC. Its protein product is CASSQDISYGYTF.

Notes on this clone: The sample carries other DNA sequences with the same CDR3. The V and J genes are TRBV11-3 and TRBJ2-3; 8 bases are shared with TRBD1. The CDR3 length is 14 residues. Trimming took 5 bases from V and 3 from J; bases not matched to a gene: 4. Germline CDR1 and CDR2: SGHNT and YENEEA. CDR3 protein: CASSSGQGTDTQYF. CDR3 sequence (DNA): TGTGCCAGCAGCAGTGGACAGGGTACAGATACGCAGTATTTT.